The 9 T cell receptor beta chains below all came from one sample that was sequenced in a study of blood T cell repertoires in COVID-19. Clones were sequenced by immunoSEQ multiplex PCR, and TCRdb holds only the in-frame ones, with some missing. This table holds 240,000 or so clones, 70% to 85% found once. The specimen was peripheral blood. The receptors were sampled from a woman older than 75 with acute or convalescent COVID-19.

The J gene is TRBJ1-5, the V gene TRBV6-2 or TRBV6-3; no definite D call. Trimming removed 2 bases at V and 7 bases at J, with 12 bases between. The CDR3 is 14 amino acids. Germline-derived CDR1 and CDR2 are MNHEY and SVGEGT. The CDR3 DNA sequence: TGTGCCAGCAGTTACATCGGTATCGAACAGCCCCAGCATTTT. Protein sequence: CASSYIGIEQPQHF.

The chain has TRBV6-1 and TRBJ2-5, with 10 bases fitting TRBD2. Per germline, CDR1 MNHNS and CDR2 SASEGT. This CDR3 comprises 16 residues. V lost 4 bases and J lost 5; bases outside the gene matches: 10. The DNA for the CDR3 is TGTGCCAGCAGTGTAAATGAGCGGGGGGGCCGGGAGACCCAGTACTTC. This codes for CASSVNERGGRETQYF.

J is TRBJ1-2 and V is TRBV6-5, with 9 nucleotides matching TRBD1. Germline lookup yields CDR1 MNHEY and CDR2 SVGAGI. Trimming cost V 2 bases and J 2 bases; bases outside gene matches: 3. The CDR3 has 15 amino acids. The CDR3 bases are TGTGCCAGCAGTTACCACACAGGGGGCAACTATGGCTACACCTTC. Translation gives CASSYHTGGNYGYTF.

The chain carries TRBV18 and TRBJ2-1, with TRBD2 identical over 7 bases. CDR1 and CDR2 from the germline V gene are KGHSH and LQKENI. V shed 0 bases, J shed 3 bases, and the junction held 8 bases outside the gene matches. The CDR3 contains 17 residues. As DNA, the CDR3 is TGTGCCAGCTCACCACCGGTAATGGGGGGGGACTACAATGAGCAGTTCTTC. Amino acid sequence: CASSPPVMGGDYNEQFF.

The chain uses TRBV7-2 and TRBJ1-6, with D perhaps matching TRBD1 (6 bases). Germline V gene sequence: CDR1 SGHTA, CDR2 FQGNSA. This CDR3 region has 13 residues. V shed 5 bases and J shed 9 bases, with 11 bases lying between them. CDR3 in DNA: TGTGCCAGCAGCGAACAGGGCGGTTCACCCCTCCACTTT. This codes for CASSEQGGSPLHF.

Only a few counts were recorded for this clone. The rearrangement links TRBV2 to TRBJ1-5, with D perhaps TRBD1 (6 bases). The germline V gene encodes CDR1 SNHLY and CDR2 FYNNEI. The V end was cut by 3 bases, the J end by 7 bases, with 13 bases between. The CDR3 is 14 residues long. In DNA, the CDR3 is TGTGCCAGCAGTGATGTAGGGGGGGGGCAGCCCCAGCATTTT. The encoded protein is CASSDVGGGQPQHF. Using reference TRBV2 and TRBJ1-5 for the parts outside the CDR3, the full variable domain is EPEVTQTPSHQVTQMGQEVILRCVPISNHLYFYWYRQILGQKVEFLVSFYNNEISEKSEIFDDQFSVERPDGSNFTLKIRSTKLEDSAMYFCASSDVGGGQPQHFGDGTRLSIL.

This clone was counted only a few times. This sequence joins TRBV24-1 and TRBJ2-1, with 11 bases lining up with TRBD2. This CDR3 spans 16 amino acids. Per the germline V gene, CDR1 is KGHDR and CDR2 is SFDVKD. The V and J ends lost 1 base and 6 bases, in that order; junction bases with no gene match: 4. The CDR3 protein is CATSDLTSGRINEQFF. CDR3 DNA sequence: TGTGCCACCAGTGATTTAACTAGCGGGAGAATCAATGAGCAGTTCTTC.

CDR3 DNA: TGCGCCAGCAGCTTGCAGAGCGAAGAGACCCAGTACTTC. Protein sequence: CASSLQSEETQYF. The chain has TRBV5-1 and TRBJ2-5, with D uncertain. Germline V lookup: CDR1 SGHRS, CDR2 YFSETQ. Trimming took 1 base from V and 3 from J, leaving 7 bases between them. The CDR3 consists of 13 residues.

This sequence joins TRBV6-4 and TRBJ1-1, with TRBD1 identical over 7 bases. The CDR3 has 14 amino acids. With 0 bases clipped from V and 4 bases from J, the junction kept 2 bases outside the gene matches. Germline CDR1 MRHNA, CDR2 SNTAGT. The CDR3 DNA reads as TGTGCCAGCAGTGACTCCGACAGGGCCACTGAAGCTTTCTTT. Translated, it gives CASSDSDRATEAFF.